This T cell receptor (beta chain) was recovered during a study of cytomegalovirus exposure and HLA in healthy donors. Study overall: Findings of an earlier analysis included some 120 million unique TCR beta sequences from 180 million or so T cells. Study-wide results and caveats: Most CMV-associated TCR beta chains appeared HLA-restricted in a later analysis. It was reported in a later analysis that an Asian-associated ancestry cluster showed fewer N-insertions than the approximately 690-donor mean. HLA allele associations emerged for roughly 16,000 TCR beta sequences in a later analysis, at 0.05 false discovery rate.

PCR was performed using 60 Vbeta and 13 Jbeta primers. Clones were sequenced by immunoSEQ multiplex PCR, and TCRdb holds only the in-frame ones, with some missing. This table holds some 140,000 clones, roughly 80% found once. Remarks on this clone: The antigen is unknown.

Trimming took 2 bases from V and 3 from J, leaving 8 bases between them. CDR1 is MGHRA, CDR2 YSYEKL, per germline. The CDR3 runs to 13 residues. The receptor's source is a woman aged 50 to 60 in good health and CMV-seropositive. This chain connects TRBV4-1 to TRBJ2-7; D is perhaps TRBD2 (6 bases). The sample was PBMCs. In DNA, the CDR3 is TGCGCCAGCAGCCAAAGACTAGGCTACGAGCAGTACTTC. This codes for CASSQRLGYEQYF.